The source of this TCR beta chain is a study of blood T cells in healthy people across ages. The second PCR ran roughly 6 to 11 cycles with a sample-barcoded 5' primer and J-beta primers. Individual samples furnished no less than 2.5 million CDR3-containing paired-end reads apiece. TCRdb independently ran MiXCR on the 5' RACE reads; one entry per CDR3 protein. The sample records about 970,000 distinct CDR3 sequences, roughly 51% being singletons. In terms of origin and age, donors were healthy Caucasian individuals from Russia aged 6 to 90. Peripheral blood was drawn, around 9.3 milliliters per donor. The CDR3 contains 15 residues. Trimming stripped 0 bases from V and 4 bases from J, with 11 bases between. Germline CDR1 reads LNHNV; CDR2 reads YYDKDF (reference sequence).

Sequenced sample: blood. The TCR originated in a woman aged 60 to 75 in good health. The chain combines TRBV15 with TRBJ2-3; D call uncertain. CDR3 nucleotide sequence: TGTGCCACCAGCAGAGAAGCTGCTACAGCAGATACGCAGTATTTT. It specifies CATSREAATADTQYF. The entire variable domain, with the rest obtained from reference TRBV15 and TRBJ2-3, is as follows: DAMVIQNPRYQVTQFGKPVTLSCSQTLNHNVMYWYQQKSSQAPKLLFHYYDKDFNNEADTPDNFQSRRPNTSFCFLDIRSPGLGDTAMYLCATSREAATADTQYFGPGTRLTVL.